Sequencing of this T cell receptor beta chain was carried out in a study of Ad26.COV2.S vaccination and SARS-CoV-2 variants. Regarding treatment: around 19 received Ad26.COV2.S at low or high dose, single or two shots; about 5 received placebo; per-sample allocation not given. Material that was analyzed had been drawn on day 63 after the first vaccine or placebo injection. Expressing Wuhan-strain SARS-CoV-2 spike, an Ad26 vector served as the vaccine. The CDR3 has 19 amino acids. From germline, CDR1 is MDHEN and CDR2 SYDVKM. The V gene end was trimmed by 2 bases and the J gene end by 3 bases; junction bases not matched to a gene: 12. Generated by immunoSEQ multiplex PCR, the TCRdb table keeps only in-frame clones and is missing some. The sample consists of a few hundred thousand clones, around nine tenths of them appearing once.

The chain is built from TRBV28 and TRBJ1-4; 10 nucleotides align to TRBD1. Sequences were derived from peripheral blood, sampled in a trial of Ad26.COV2.S vaccine versus placebo. This sequence was found in a person between 18 and 65 years old who received the Ad26.COV2.S COVID-19 vaccine or a placebo. CDR3 region: CASSLAGTGVWVSNEKLFF. Written as DNA, the CDR3 is TGTGCCAGCAGTTTAGCCGGGACAGGGGTTTGGGTATCTAATGAAAAACTGTTTTTT.